The clone carrying this T cell receptor (beta chain) was recorded only once. The sample is drawn from a study of blood T cell repertoires in COVID-19. Some clones are missing from TCRdb's copy, which holds only in-frame ones; the method was immunoSEQ multiplex PCR. This sample carries some 330,000 clones, more than 75% of them seen once, and the ten largest clones take approximately 4.1%. CDR3 length: 16 amino acids. The V gene's germline CDR1 is SGHVS and CDR2 FQNEAQ. Trimming stripped 0 bases from V and 0 bases from J, with 11 bases between. Each participant's cohort was designated according to participant-reported clinical history.

The chain joins TRBV7-8 to TRBJ1-2; possibly TRBD1 for D (6 bases). Input material: PBMCs or T cells enriched from blood (not recorded which). This receptor was identified in a man younger than 45 who had recovered from COVID-19. In nucleotides, the CDR3 is TGTGCCAGCAGCTTAGCAGGGGGTCTAGCTAACTATGGCTACACCTTC. Protein: CASSLAGGLANYGYTF. The full variable domain, completed using reference TRBV7-8 and TRBJ1-2, is GAGVSQSPRYKVAKRGQDVALRCDPISGHVSLFWYQQALGQGPEFLTYFQNEAQLDKSGLPSDRFFAERPEGSVSTLKIQRTQQEDSAVYLCASSLAGGLANYGYTFGSGTRLTVV.